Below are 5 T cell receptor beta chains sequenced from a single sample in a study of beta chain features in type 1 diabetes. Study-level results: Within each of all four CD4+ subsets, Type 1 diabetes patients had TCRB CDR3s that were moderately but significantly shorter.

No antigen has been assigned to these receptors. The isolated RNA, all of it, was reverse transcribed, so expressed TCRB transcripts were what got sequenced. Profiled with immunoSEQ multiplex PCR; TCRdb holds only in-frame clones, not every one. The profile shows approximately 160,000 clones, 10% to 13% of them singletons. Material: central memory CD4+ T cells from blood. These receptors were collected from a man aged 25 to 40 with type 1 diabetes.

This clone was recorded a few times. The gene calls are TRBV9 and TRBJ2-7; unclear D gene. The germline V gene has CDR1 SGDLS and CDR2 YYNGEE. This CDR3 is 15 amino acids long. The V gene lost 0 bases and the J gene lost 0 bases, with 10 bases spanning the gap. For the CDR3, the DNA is TGTGCCAGCAGCGTAGCCGGAGTCCTCTCCTACGAGCAGTACTTC. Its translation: CASSVAGVLSYEQYF.

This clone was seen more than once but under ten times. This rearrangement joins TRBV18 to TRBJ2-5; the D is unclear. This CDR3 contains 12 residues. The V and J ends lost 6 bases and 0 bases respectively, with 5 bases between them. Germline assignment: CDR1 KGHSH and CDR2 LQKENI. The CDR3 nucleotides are TGTGCCAGCTCCCAGTACCAAGAGACCCAGTACTTC. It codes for CASSQYQETQYF.

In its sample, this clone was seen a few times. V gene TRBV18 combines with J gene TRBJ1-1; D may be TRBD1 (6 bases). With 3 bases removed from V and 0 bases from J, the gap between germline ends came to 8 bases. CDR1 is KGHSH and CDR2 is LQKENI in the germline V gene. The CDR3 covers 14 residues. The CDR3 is CASSPGGMNTEAFF. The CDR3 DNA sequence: TGTGCCAGCTCACCTGGGGGCATGAACACTGAAGCTTTCTTT.

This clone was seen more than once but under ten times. The CDR3 is CASSPIRTSTDTQYF. The CDR3 nucleotides are TGTGCCAGCAGCCCGATACGGACTAGCACAGATACGCAGTATTTT. The chain couples TRBV28 to TRBJ2-3, with D tentatively TRBD2 (5 bases). This CDR3 region has 15 residues. The V gene lost 6 bases and the J gene lost 0 bases, with 13 bases spanning the gap. Looked up from germline, CDR1 is MDHEN and CDR2 is SYDVKM.

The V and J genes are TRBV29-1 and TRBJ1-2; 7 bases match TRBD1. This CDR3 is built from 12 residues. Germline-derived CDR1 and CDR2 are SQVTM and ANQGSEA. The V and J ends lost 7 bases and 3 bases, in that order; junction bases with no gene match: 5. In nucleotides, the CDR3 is TGCAGCGCCGGACAGGTCGACTATGGCTACACCTTC. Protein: CSAGQVDYGYTF.